The next 18 T cell receptor beta chains were all read from a single sample in a study of T cell repertoires in cytomegalovirus infection. TCRdb re-analysed the reads in MiXCR, keeping a single row per CDR3 protein. The sample holds fewer than 350,000 distinct CDR3 sequences, more than 8% seen once. Sequencing used PBMCs. The receptors originated from a human donor in good health (CMV status not recorded). Some clones in this sample may be carry-over from other donors' samples.

This clonotype was seen repeatedly, ten times or more. The gene calls are TRBV5-1 and TRBJ2-2; the D is unclear. V shed 1 base and J shed 7 bases, with 11 bases lying between them. The CDR3 contains 14 residues. The germline V gene has CDR1 SGHRS and CDR2 YFSETQ. The CDR3 loop reads CASSLLGFNGELFF. For the CDR3, the DNA is TGCGCCAGCAGCTTGTTGGGGTTCAACGGGGAGCTGTTTTTT. Full variable domain (rest looked up from reference TRBV5-1 and TRBJ2-2): KAGVTQTPRYLIKTRGQQVTLSCSPISGHRSVSWYQQTPGQGLQFLFEYFSETQRNKGNFPGRFSGRQFSNSRSEMNVSTLELGDSALYLCASSLLGFNGELFFGEGSRLTVL.

The sample holds a few counts of this clonotype. The rearrangement links TRBV20-1 to TRBJ2-4, with 7 bases matching TRBD2. The trim removed 0 bases at V and 3 bases at J, leaving 14 bases unmatched. The germline CDR1 and CDR2 sequences are DFQATT and SNEGSKA (reference sequence). The CDR3 is 18 residues long. The CDR3 region is CSARDWGGGGNNKNIQYF. The CDR3 coding sequence is TGCAGTGCTAGAGATTGGGGGGGGGGGGGAAACAACAAAAACATTCAGTACTTC.

This clonotype occurred many times. The rearrangement joins TRBV7-2 to TRBJ2-7, with TRBD2 as a possible D gene (5 bases). V was pared by 5 bases and J by 5 bases, with 13 bases between. CDR3 size: 13 residues. Germline V gene data show CDR1 as SGHTA and CDR2 as FQGNSA. The CDR3 protein is CASSPPSADEQYF. The CDR3 nucleotides are TGTGCCAGCAGCCCCCCCTCAGCGGACGAGCAGTACTTC.

The chain combines TRBV2 with TRBJ2-3; 13 bases are a match to TRBD2. Per the germline V gene, CDR1 is SNHLY and CDR2 is FYNNEI. This CDR3 has 15 amino acids. V lost 7 bases, J lost 14 bases, and 15 bases stayed unmatched. In DNA, the CDR3 is TGTGCCAGCACCGAGAGGTTAACTAGCGGGAGGGCCTTGTATTTT. Its protein product is CASTERLTSGRALYF.

This clonotype was seen a handful of times. The genes are TRBV27 and TRBJ2-5; maybe TRBD2 (5 bases). Trimming cost V 0 bases and J 5 bases, with 7 bases left between them. Germline values: CDR1 MNHEY, CDR2 SMNVEV (reference sequence). The length of the CDR3 is 13 residues. The CDR3 protein is CASSLSRAETQYF. The CDR3 DNA reads as TGTGCCAGCAGTTTATCGAGGGCGGAGACCCAGTACTTC.

This clonotype has a handful of counts. The chain combines TRBV13 with TRBJ2-7; D gene uncertain. The V gene's germline CDR1 is PRHDT and CDR2 FYEKMQ (reference sequence). V lost 5 bases and J lost 3, with 5 bases in between. CDR3 length: 11 residues. The chain's CDR3 is CASSRIYEQYF. The CDR3 nucleotides are TGTGCCAGCAGCCGAATCTACGAGCAGTACTTC.

This clonotype was seen many times. The genes are TRBV7-2 and TRBJ2-7; D call uncertain. V was trimmed by 5 bases and J by 0 bases, leaving 17 bases between them. The germline V gene has CDR1 SGHTA and CDR2 FQGNSA. CDR3 size: 16 residues. CDR3 nucleotide sequence: TGTGCCAGCAGCCCCGGGTGGGGTCCTACCTCCTACGAGCAGTACTTC. Its translation: CASSPGWGPTSYEQYF.

Many counts were recorded for this clonotype. V and J are TRBV7-2 and TRBJ1-5, with TRBD1 as a possible D gene (6 bases). Germline CDR1 is SGHTA and CDR2 is FQGNSA. Trimming took 3 bases from V and 1 from J, leaving 13 bases between them. This CDR3 region has 16 residues. CDR3 loop: CASSFSGAPSNQPQHF. Here the CDR3 DNA reads TGTGCCAGCAGCTTCTCAGGGGCCCCGAGCAATCAGCCCCAGCATTTT.

Many counts were recorded for this clonotype. The genes are TRBV11-1 and TRBJ2-5; 8 bases are shared with TRBD2. V lost 3 bases and J lost 3; bases outside the gene matches: 6. The CDR3 sequence is 15 residues long. CDR1 is SGHAT and CDR2 is FQDESV in the germline V gene (reference sequence). The CDR3 reads CASSFLTSGEETQYF. The CDR3, as DNA: TGTGCCAGCAGCTTCCTCACTAGCGGAGAAGAGACCCAGTACTTC. Full variable domain (outside the CDR3, taken from reference TRBV11-1 and TRBJ2-5): EAEVAQSPRYKITEKSQAVAFWCDPISGHATLYWYRQILGQGPELLVQFQDESVVDDSQLPKDRFSAERLKGVDSTLKIQPAELGDSAMYLCASSFLTSGEETQYFGPGTRLLVL.

The chain carries TRBV5-6 and TRBJ2-1; D call uncertain. Germline V gene sequence: CDR1 SGHDT, CDR2 YYEEEE. This CDR3 region has 15 residues. V dropped 3 bases and J dropped 1 base, with 11 bases sitting between them. CDR3 DNA sequence: TGTGCCAGCAGCTCTTATCGGCCATCCTACAATGAGCAGTTCTTC. This gives the protein CASSSYRPSYNEQFF.

This clonotype was seen a handful of times. V is TRBV7-4 and J is TRBJ2-1; D remains unclear. Trimming took 1 base from V and 5 from J, leaving 9 bases between them. CDR1 SGHVT and CDR2 SQSDAQ come from the germline V gene. This CDR3 comprises 14 residues. The CDR3, as DNA: TGTGCCAGCAGCTTAGAAAGGAGAAACAATGAGCAGTTCTTC. Protein sequence: CASSLERRNNEQFF.

This clonotype was observed a few times. The chain is built from TRBV6-5 and TRBJ2-7; 7 nucleotides agree with TRBD1. Germline assignment: CDR1 MNHEY and CDR2 SVGAGI. This CDR3 contains 15 residues. The V and J ends lost 4 bases and 4 bases, in that order; junction bases with no gene match: 10. CDR3 protein: CASSFADREGYEQYF. The CDR3 nucleotides read TGTGCCAGCAGTTTCGCAGACAGGGAAGGTTACGAGCAGTACTTC.

This clonotype was seen repeatedly, ten times or more. The rearrangement uses TRBV7-9 and TRBJ2-7; possibly TRBD1 for D (5 bases). This CDR3 contains 12 residues. V lost 5 bases to trimming and J lost 3 bases, with 8 bases between them. CDR1 and CDR2 (germline): SEHNR, FQNEAQ (reference sequence). CDR3 protein: CASSHRGYEQYF. The CDR3 nucleotides are TGTGCCAGCAGCCATAGGGGCTACGAGCAGTACTTC.

This clonotype has a handful of counts. This chain links TRBV7-9 with TRBJ1-6; 9 bases line up with TRBD1. CDR3 length: 15 residues. Germline V gene lookup returns CDR1 SEHNR and CDR2 FQNEAQ (reference sequence). Trimming removed 4 bases from V and 10 bases from J; junction bases left unmatched: 8. The CDR3 spells CASSSPGQGSSPLHF. In DNA, the CDR3 is TGTGCCAGCAGCTCGCCGGGACAGGGAAGCTCACCCCTCCACTTT. Complete variable domain (other parts from reference TRBV7-9 and TRBJ1-6): DTGVSQNPRHKITKRGQNVTFRCDPISEHNRLYWYRQTLGQGPEFLTYFQNEAQLEKSRLLSDRFSAERPKGSFSTLEIQRTEQGDSAMYLCASSSPGQGSSPLHFGNGTRLTVT.

The table lists this clonotype with many counts. V and J are TRBV7-9 and TRBJ1-2, with 7 bases aligning to TRBD1. J gave up 2 bases and V 5 bases, and 14 bases lay outside the gene matches. From germline, CDR1 is SEHNR and CDR2 FQNEAQ (reference sequence). CDR3 length equals 17 residues. The CDR3 loop reads CASSPNGGATGNYGYTF. The CDR3 DNA sequence: TGTGCCAGCAGCCCTAATGGGGGAGCGACAGGGAACTATGGCTACACCTTC.

This clonotype has more than one count but fewer than ten. The chain is built from TRBV29-1 and TRBJ1-4; D not resolved. The CDR3 totals 16 residues. CDR1 is SQVTM, CDR2 ANQGSEA, per germline. Trimming cost V 2 bases and J 6 bases, with 19 bases left between them. CDR3 region: CSVESGSGVLDEKLFF. The CDR3, as DNA: TGCAGCGTTGAATCGGGTAGCGGGGTGTTGGATGAAAAACTGTTTTTT.

The chain links TRBV5-6 to TRBJ2-5; D is possibly TRBD1 (7 bases). Trimming took off 2 bases at V and 5 bases at J, with 13 bases between the two ends. The germline V gene has CDR1 SGHDT and CDR2 YYEEEE. CDR3 length: 14 residues. CDR3 region: CASSLTTGRETQYF. The CDR3 bases are TGTGCCAGCAGCTTAACGACAGGGAGGGAGACCCAGTACTTC.

Only a few counts were recorded for this clonotype. Sequence at one end of the junction differs from germline and may be a read error. The chain uses TRBV5-1 and TRBJ2-5, with TRBD2 matching 9 bases. The germline V gene encodes CDR1 SGHRS and CDR2 YFSETQ. This CDR3 has 13 residues. CDR3 loop: CASSPAAGGETHF. CDR3 coding DNA: TGCGCCAGCAGCCCCGCAGCGGGGGGAGAGACCCACTTC.